This T cell receptor beta chain was captured in a study of blood T cells in healthy people across ages. Overall study findings and caveats: The percentage of naive T cells correlated strongly with TCR beta diversity. The long-lived group displayed more naive CD4+ cells, plus higher diversity, than the aged donors did.

Every donor gave roughly 9.2 milliliters of peripheral blood. This clonotype was observed a handful of times. Its specificity is not known. This CDR3 has 16 residues. CDR1 is SGHTA, CDR2 FQGNSA, per germline. With a J-beta primer mix and a sample-barcoded 5' primer, a second PCR ran roughly 6 to 11 cycles. TCRdb independently ran MiXCR on the 5' RACE reads; one entry per CDR3 protein. The sample records approximately 2,000,000 distinct CDR3 sequences, around 42% being singletons. The chain links TRBV7-2 to TRBJ2-4, with no clear D. The J call is in doubt because the DNA end fits TRBJ2-7 better. The specimen sequenced was blood. This receptor was taken from a human donor in good health. The CDR3 nucleotides read TGTGCCAGCAGCTTAGTTCCAGCCTATACGGACTACGAGCAGTACTTC. Translation: CASSLVPAYTDYEQYF.